This TCR beta chain was recorded in a study of cytotoxic CD8 clonotypes in ibrutinib-treated CLL. Study-level points and caveats: Stable or contracted on treatment, public clonotypes were also uncommon.

Generated by immunoSEQ multiplex PCR, the TCRdb table keeps only in-frame clones and is missing some. There are around 40,000 clones in the sample; about 70% occur only once, and around 10% lies in the top ten. About this clone: The antigen is unknown.

The input for sequencing was PBMCs, taken at disease progression, from a patient treated with ibrutinib. This clonotype was obtained from a human donor with chronic lymphocytic leukemia.

The CDR3 region is CASSFGGNTGELFF. The CDR3 DNA sequence: TGTGCCAGCAGCTTCGGAGGTAACACCGGGGAGCTGTTTTTT. This sequence joins TRBV11-2 and TRBJ2-2, with D possibly matching TRBD2 (5 bases). The germline CDR1 and CDR2 sequences are SGHAT and FQNNGV. The CDR3 runs 14 residues. V gave up 3 bases and J gave up 2 bases, with 7 bases separating them. Variable domain in full (rest from reference TRBV11-2 and TRBJ2-2): EAGVAQSPRYKIIEKRQSVAFWCNPISGHATLYWYQQILGQGPKLLIQFQNNGVVDDSQLPKDRFSAERLKGVDSTLKIQPAKLEDSAVYLCASSFGGNTGELFFGEGSRLTVL.